This TCR beta chain was captured by sequencing in a study of T cell repertoires in cytomegalovirus infection. Whole-study findings and limits: HLA-C-restricted CMV clonotypes gave the most frequent clonotype in two of eight donors.

TCRdb reprocessed the reads via MiXCR and lists one record per CDR3 protein. The data hold more than 250,000 distinct CDR3 sequences, with roughly 15% observed a single time. This clonotype was counted many times. Its target is not known. Germline CDR1 and CDR2: SGHAT and FQNNGV. J gave up 3 bases and V 1 base, and 8 bases lay outside the gene matches. This CDR3 comprises 16 residues. The source of this sequence is a human donor in good health (CMV status not recorded). Some clones in this sample may be carry-over from other donors' samples. Sample: PBMCs. The chain joins TRBV11-2 to TRBJ1-1, with 7 positions matching TRBD1. In DNA, the CDR3 is TGTGCCAGCAGCTTAGCAACCAGGGGGGGGTACACTGAAGCTTTCTTT. Protein product: CASSLATRGGYTEAFF.